This T cell receptor (beta chain) was observed in a study of prognosis after radiotherapy for stage I lung cancer (dated by TCRdb to the early 2020s). The study in broad terms: Around 19 stage I NSCLC patients were enrolled in Nanjing, China, between early 2018 and 2019. Newly diagnosed primary stage I lung tumors were found in 11 to 15 patients, while oligometastatic NSCLC after surgical resection of the primary tumor was found in five. Every patient was regarded as medically inoperable, because of comorbidities in around 12 cases and refusal of surgery in 7 cases. Ages in the cohort of 13 men and more than five women ranged from roughly 53 to 84 years, with a median of 74. On tumor histology, over 10 patients had adenocarcinoma and several had squamous cell carcinoma. Image-guided IMRT or VMAT was used to deliver SBRT in 3 to 5 fractions at a biologically effective dose of at least 100 Gy. SBRT was not combined with any concurrent therapy in any patient. Distant metastases were developed by four of the 19 patients after SBRT, at a median of 7 months, whereas no significant progression was observed in the other 15 patients. Peripheral blood TCR beta repertoires were profiled in stage I NSCLC patients before and after stereotactic body radiotherapy, and the study then linked these repertoires to distant failure. For each of the approximately 19 patients, one blood sample was taken before SBRT and one after, so the study sequenced around 40 samples in total.

All patients had node-negative disease on CT and PET/CT, and none had a history of other malignancies or had previously received chemotherapy or radiotherapy. At each of two time points, around 6.1 milliliters of peripheral venous blood were collected into EDTA tubes. Ficoll-Paque Plus density-gradient centrifugation was used to isolate PBMCs. Right after collection, samples were kept at -80 degrees C until analysis. The V end gives up 6 bases and the J end 5 bases, leaving 11 bases in the junction not matched to a gene. Measured from the cysteine to the phenylalanine, the CDR3 is 14 residues long. Of the read, only the CDR3 DNA is kept; its 42 bases are in frame from base 1. CDR1 and CDR2 are drawn from the germline V gene (reference sequence): DFQATT, SNEGSKA. The paper as a whole reports these results and caveats: Differences by metastasis status were reportedly seen in TRBV and TRBJ usage frequencies, involving two V genes at baseline and, after SBRT, several V genes and two J genes. After SBRT, the count of unique TCR clones dropped from a median of roughly 10,000 beforehand to more than 6,000 afterward (Wilcoxon paired P=0.011). None of the reported P values were adjusted for multiple comparisons. Post-SBRT Shannon entropy and its change from baseline were lower in patients who developed distant metastases; baseline Shannon entropy was not associated with metastases. The small cohort and short follow-up limited the study, so independent validation of the findings is needed. No determination of tumor specificity was made for expanded TCR clones.

Two rounds of multiplex PCR were used to amplify the TCR beta CDR3 region from genomic DNA. In the first PCR round, primers specific to each TRBV and TRBJ gene were used, and the primer sequences were filed in Chinese patent CN105087789A. Universal primers were used in the second PCR round. The Roche High Pure PCR Template Preparation Kit was used to extract genomic DNA from the frozen PBMCs. The libraries underwent paired-end sequencing with 151 bp reads on an Illumina HiSeq 3000. The study's processing was this. CutAdapt was used to remove raw reads lacking the multiplex PCR primer sequences. PEAR was used to merge high-quality paired reads into contigs. By aligning each contig to reference sequences, MiXCR assigned the TRB V, D and J gene segments to that contig. To remove sequencing errors, CDR3 sequences were clustered according to base quality and sequence similarity. Diversity was measured as Shannon entropy normalized by the natural log of productive TCR sequence number. One minus Shannon entropy divided by the natural log of the number of unique clonotypes was used as the definition of clonality. Using the Youden index from ROC curves, the researchers picked the repertoire-metric cut-offs for progression-free survival, and all analyses were carried out in R 3.5.3. TCRdb's own reprocessing of the public reads used fastp at Q25 and MiXCR and kept productive beta chains. Entries that share a CDR3 protein sequence are merged under the most common genes and DNA. TCRdb, not the authors, supplied the V and J calls. The sample table records around 18,000 distinct CDR3 sequences; 29% of these occur just once. Under 40% of the sample goes to the ten largest clones.

In its sample, this clonotype was seen many times. The target of this receptor is not known. Nothing much larger sits one base from this clone, and base qualities are not available. The receptor chain draws on TRBV20-1 and TRBJ2-5; 8 central bases correspond to TRBD2. Specimen: PBMCs, collected before or after stereotactic body radiation therapy (not recorded which). The origin of this receptor is a donor aged 50 or older with non-small cell lung cancer. The sequence in DNA is TGCAGTGCCCCTCGCCGGGGGGGCGGGGAGACCCAGTACTTC. Protein translation: CSAPRRGGGETQYF.